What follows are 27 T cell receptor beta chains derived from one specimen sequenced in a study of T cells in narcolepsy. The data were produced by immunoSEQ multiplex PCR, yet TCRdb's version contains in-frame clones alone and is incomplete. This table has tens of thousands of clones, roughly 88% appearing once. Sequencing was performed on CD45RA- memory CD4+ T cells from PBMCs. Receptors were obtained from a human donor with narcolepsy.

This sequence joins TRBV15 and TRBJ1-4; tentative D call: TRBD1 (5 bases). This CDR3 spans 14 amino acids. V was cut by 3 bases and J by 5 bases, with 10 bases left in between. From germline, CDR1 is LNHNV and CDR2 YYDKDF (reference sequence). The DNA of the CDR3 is TGTGCCACCAGCAGCGGGCAGGGAAATGAAAAACTGTTTTTT. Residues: CATSSGQGNEKLFF.

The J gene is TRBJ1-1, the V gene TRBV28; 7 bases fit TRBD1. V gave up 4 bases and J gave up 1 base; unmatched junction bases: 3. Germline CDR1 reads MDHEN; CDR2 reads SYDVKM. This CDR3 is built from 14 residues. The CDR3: CASSYRGRNTEAFF. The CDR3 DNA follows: TGTGCCAGCAGTTACAGGGGAAGGAACACTGAAGCTTTCTTT.

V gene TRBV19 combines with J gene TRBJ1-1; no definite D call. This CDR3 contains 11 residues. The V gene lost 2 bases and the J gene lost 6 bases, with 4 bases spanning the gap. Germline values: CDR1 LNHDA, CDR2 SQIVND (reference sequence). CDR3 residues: CASSIFAEAFF. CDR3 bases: TGTGCCAGTAGTATATTCGCTGAAGCTTTCTTT.

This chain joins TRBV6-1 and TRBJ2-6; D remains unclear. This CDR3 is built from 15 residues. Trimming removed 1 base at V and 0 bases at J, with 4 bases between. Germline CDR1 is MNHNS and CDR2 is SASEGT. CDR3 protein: CASSEGNSGANVLTF. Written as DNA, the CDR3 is TGTGCCAGCAGTGAAGGCAACTCTGGGGCCAACGTCCTGACTTTC.

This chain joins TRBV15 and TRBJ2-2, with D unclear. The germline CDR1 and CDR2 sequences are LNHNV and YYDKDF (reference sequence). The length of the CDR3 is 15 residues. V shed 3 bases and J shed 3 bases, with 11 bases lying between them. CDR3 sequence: CATSRDRPDTGELFF. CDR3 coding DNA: TGTGCCACCAGCAGGGATCGTCCCGACACCGGGGAGCTGTTTTTT. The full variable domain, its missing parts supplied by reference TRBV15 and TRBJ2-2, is DAMVIQNPRYQVTQFGKPVTLSCSQTLNHNVMYWYQQKSSQAPKLLFHYYDKDFNNEADTPDNFQSRRPNTSFCFLDIRSPGLGDTAMYLCATSRDRPDTGELFFGEGSRLTVL.

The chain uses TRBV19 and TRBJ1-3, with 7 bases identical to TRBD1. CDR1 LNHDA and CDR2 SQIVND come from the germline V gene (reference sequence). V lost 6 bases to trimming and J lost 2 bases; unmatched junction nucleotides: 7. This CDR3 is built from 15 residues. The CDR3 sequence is CASRDRDRAGNTIYF. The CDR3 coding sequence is TGTGCCAGTAGGGACCGGGACAGAGCTGGAAACACCATATATTTT. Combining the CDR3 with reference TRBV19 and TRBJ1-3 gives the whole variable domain DGGITQSPKYLFRKEGQNVTLSCEQNLNHDAMYWYRQDPGQGLRLIYYSQIVNDFQKGDIAEGYSVSREKKESFPLTVTSAQKNPTAFYLCASRDRDRAGNTIYFGEGSWLTVV.

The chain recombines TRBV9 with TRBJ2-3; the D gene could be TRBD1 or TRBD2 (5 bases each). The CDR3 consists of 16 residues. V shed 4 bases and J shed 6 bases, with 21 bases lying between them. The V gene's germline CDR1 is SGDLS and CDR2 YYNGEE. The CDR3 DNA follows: TGTGCCAGCAGCTCCCAACCGGGGCTTAATTCGGATACGCAGTATTTT. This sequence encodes CASSSQPGLNSDTQYF.

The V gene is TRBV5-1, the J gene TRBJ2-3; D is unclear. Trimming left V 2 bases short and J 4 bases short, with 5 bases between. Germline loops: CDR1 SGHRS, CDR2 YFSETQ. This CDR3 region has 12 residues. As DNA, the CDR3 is TGCGCCAGCAGCTTTTCATCAGATACGCAGTATTTT. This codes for CASSFSSDTQYF.

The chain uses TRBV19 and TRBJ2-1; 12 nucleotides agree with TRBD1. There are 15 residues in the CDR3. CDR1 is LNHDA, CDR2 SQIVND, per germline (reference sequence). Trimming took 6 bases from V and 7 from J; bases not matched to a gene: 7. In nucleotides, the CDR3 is TGTGCCAGTAGGTCCGGGACAGGGGGCTGGAATGAGCAGTTCTTC. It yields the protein CASRSGTGGWNEQFF.

This CDR3 is CASRYRTEAFF. DNA for the CDR3: TGTGCCAGCAGGTATCGGACTGAAGCTTTCTTT. This chain uses TRBV28 with TRBJ1-1; no clear D gene. V lost 6 bases and J lost 5, with 7 bases in between. Germline V gives CDR1 MDHEN, CDR2 SYDVKM. The CDR3 spans 11 residues.

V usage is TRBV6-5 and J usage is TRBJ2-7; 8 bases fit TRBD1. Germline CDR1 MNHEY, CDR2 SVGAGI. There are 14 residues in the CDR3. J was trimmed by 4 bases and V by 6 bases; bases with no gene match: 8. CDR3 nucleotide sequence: TGTGCCAGCAGGCCGGACAGGGTACTATACGAGCAGTACTTC. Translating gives CASRPDRVLYEQYF.

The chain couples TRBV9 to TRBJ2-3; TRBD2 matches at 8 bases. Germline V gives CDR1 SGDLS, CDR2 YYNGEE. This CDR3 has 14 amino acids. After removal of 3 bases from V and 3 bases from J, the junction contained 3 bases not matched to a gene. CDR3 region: CASSERGMTDTQYF. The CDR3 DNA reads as TGTGCCAGCAGCGAGCGGGGGATGACAGATACGCAGTATTTT.

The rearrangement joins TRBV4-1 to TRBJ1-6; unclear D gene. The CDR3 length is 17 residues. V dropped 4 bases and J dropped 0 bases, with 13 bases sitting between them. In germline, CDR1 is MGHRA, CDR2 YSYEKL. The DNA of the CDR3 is TGCGCCAGCAGCCCCCGGGCACTCTTCTCCTATAATTCACCCCTCCACTTT. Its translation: CASSPRALFSYNSPLHF.

CDR3 loop: CASSVGTGRPRHMGYTF. CDR3 DNA: TGTGCCAGCAGCGTAGGGACAGGGCGGCCGCGGCATATGGGCTACACCTTC. The rearrangement links TRBV9 to TRBJ1-2; 8 positions match TRBD1. V shed 0 bases, J shed 8 bases, and the junction held 15 bases outside the gene matches. The CDR3 totals 17 residues. Germline V gives CDR1 SGDLS, CDR2 YYNGEE.

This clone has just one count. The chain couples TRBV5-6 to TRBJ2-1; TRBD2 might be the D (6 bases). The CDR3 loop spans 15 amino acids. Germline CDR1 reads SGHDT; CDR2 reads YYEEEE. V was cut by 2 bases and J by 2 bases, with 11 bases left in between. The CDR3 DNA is TGTGCCAGCAGCTTCCAGCCGGGAGCCTACAATGAGCAGTTCTTC. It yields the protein CASSFQPGAYNEQFF. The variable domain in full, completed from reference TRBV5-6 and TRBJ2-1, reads DAGVTQSPTHLIKTRGQQVTLRCSPKSGHDTVSWYQQALGQGPQFIFQYYEEEERQRGNFPDRFSGHQFPNYSSELNVNALLLGDSALYLCASSFQPGAYNEQFFGPGTRLTVL.

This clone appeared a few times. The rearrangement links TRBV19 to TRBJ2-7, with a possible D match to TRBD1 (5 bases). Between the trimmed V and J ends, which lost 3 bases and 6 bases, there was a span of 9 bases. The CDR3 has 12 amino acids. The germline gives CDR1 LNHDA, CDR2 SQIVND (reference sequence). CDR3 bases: TGTGCCAGTAGTATCCCAGGGCTCGAGCAGTACTTC. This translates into CASSIPGLEQYF.

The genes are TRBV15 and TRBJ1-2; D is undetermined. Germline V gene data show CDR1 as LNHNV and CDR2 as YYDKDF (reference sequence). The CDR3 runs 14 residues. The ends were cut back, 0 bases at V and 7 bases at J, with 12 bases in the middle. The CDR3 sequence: CATSRDRGIGGYTF. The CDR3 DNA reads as TGTGCCACCAGCAGAGATCGAGGTATCGGTGGCTACACCTTC.

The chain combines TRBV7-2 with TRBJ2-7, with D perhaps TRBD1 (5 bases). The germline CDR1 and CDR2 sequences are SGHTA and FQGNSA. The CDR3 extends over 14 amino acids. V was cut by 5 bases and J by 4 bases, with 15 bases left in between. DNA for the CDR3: TGTGCCAGCAGCCCCCGGACAAGGGGATACGAGCAGTACTTC. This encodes CASSPRTRGYEQYF. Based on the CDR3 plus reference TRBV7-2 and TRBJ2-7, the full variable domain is GAGVSQSPSNKVTEKGKDVELRCDPISGHTALYWYRQSLGQGLEFLIYFQGNSAPDKSGLPSDRFSAERTGGSVSTLTIQRTQQEDSAVYLCASSPRTRGYEQYFGPGTRLTVT.

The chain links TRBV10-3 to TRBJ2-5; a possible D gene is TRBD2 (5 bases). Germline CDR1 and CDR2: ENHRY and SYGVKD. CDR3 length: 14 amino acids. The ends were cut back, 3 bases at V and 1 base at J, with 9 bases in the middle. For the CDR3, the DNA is TGTGCCATCAGTGACGGGAACCTCCAAGAGACCCAGTACTTC. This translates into CAISDGNLQETQYF.

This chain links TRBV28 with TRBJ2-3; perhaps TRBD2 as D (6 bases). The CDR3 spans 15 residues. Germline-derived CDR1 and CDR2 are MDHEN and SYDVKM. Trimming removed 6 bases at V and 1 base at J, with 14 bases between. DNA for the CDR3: TGTGCCAGCAGCTCGATGGACTACCGCACAGATACGCAGTATTTT. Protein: CASSSMDYRTDTQYF.

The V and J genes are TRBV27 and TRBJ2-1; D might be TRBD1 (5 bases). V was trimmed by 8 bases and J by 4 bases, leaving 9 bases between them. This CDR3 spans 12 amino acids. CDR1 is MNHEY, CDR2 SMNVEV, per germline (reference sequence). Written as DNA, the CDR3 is TGTGCCAGCGGCAGGGCTTACAATGAGCAGTTCTTC. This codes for CASGRAYNEQFF.

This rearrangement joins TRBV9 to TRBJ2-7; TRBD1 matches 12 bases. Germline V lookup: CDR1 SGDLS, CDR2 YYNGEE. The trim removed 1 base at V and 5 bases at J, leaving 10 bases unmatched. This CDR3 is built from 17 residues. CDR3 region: CASSVSPGGQGAHEQYF. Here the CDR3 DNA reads TGTGCCAGCAGCGTAAGCCCGGGGGGACAGGGGGCCCACGAGCAGTACTTC. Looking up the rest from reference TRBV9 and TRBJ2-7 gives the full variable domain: DSGVTQTPKHLITATGQRVTLRCSPRSGDLSVYWYQQSLDQGLQFLIQYYNGEERAKGNILERFSAQQFPDLHSELNLSSLELGDSALYFCASSVSPGGQGAHEQYFGPGTRLTVT.

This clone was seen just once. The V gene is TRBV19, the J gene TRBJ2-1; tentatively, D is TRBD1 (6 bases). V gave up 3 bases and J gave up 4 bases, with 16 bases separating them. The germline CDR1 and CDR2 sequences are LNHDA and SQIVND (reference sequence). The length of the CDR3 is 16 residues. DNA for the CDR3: TGTGCCAGTAGTATGTGGCAGGGGTCGAGGTACAATGAGCAGTTCTTC. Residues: CASSMWQGSRYNEQFF. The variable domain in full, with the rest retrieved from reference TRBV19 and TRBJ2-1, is DGGITQSPKYLFRKEGQNVTLSCEQNLNHDAMYWYRQDPGQGLRLIYYSQIVNDFQKGDIAEGYSVSREKKESFPLTVTSAQKNPTAFYLCASSMWQGSRYNEQFFGPGTRLTVL.

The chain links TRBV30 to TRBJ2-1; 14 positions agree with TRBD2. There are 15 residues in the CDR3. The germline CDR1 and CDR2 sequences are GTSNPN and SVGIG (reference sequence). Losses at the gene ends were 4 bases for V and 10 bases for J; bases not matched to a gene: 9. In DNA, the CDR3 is TGTGCCTGGAATCGTGGGACTAGCGGGGGTGGAGAGCAGTTCTTC. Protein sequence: CAWNRGTSGGGEQFF.

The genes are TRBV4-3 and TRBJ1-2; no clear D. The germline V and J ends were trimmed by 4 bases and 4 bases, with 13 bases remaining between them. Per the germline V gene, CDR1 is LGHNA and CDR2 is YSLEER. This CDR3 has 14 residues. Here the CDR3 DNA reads TGCGCCAGCAGCCCCTCGGGTGAGACCTATGGCTACACCTTC. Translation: CASSPSGETYGYTF.

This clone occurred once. The CDR3 sequence is CASSLAYGYTF. CDR3 in DNA: TGTGCCAGCAGCTTGGCATATGGCTACACCTTC. The chain links TRBV5-6 to TRBJ1-2; D is ambiguous. This CDR3 has 11 amino acids. Germline V gives CDR1 SGHDT, CDR2 YYEEEE. V lost 0 bases to trimming and J lost 5 bases, with 2 bases between them. Complete variable domain (other parts from reference TRBV5-6 and TRBJ1-2): DAGVTQSPTHLIKTRGQQVTLRCSPKSGHDTVSWYQQALGQGPQFIFQYYEEEERQRGNFPDRFSGHQFPNYSSELNVNALLLGDSALYLCASSLAYGYTFGSGTRLTVV.

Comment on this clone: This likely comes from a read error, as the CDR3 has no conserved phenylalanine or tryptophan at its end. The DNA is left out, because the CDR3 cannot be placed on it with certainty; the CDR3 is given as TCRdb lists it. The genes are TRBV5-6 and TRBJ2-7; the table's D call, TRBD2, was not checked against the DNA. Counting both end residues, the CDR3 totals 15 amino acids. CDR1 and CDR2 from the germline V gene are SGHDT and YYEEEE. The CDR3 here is CASSLGLNRERGERL.